Presented here are 6 T cell receptor beta chains from one specimen sequenced in a study of cytomegalovirus exposure and HLA in healthy donors. The PCR was carried out with 60 Vbeta primers and 13 Jbeta primers. Here immunoSEQ multiplex PCR was the method, and the copy in TCRdb shows in-frame clones only, minus some. This table holds around 150,000 clones, about three fifths found once. The specimen was PBMCs. The receptors were sampled from a woman aged 60-70 years in good health and CMV-seropositive.

The V gene is TRBV19, the J gene TRBJ2-3, with D possibly matching TRBD1 (5 bases). Germline lookup yields CDR1 LNHDA and CDR2 SQIVND (reference sequence). The CDR3 loop spans 13 amino acids. Trimming pared 7 bases from V and 8 bases from J, leaving 16 bases between. The CDR3 sequence is CASTPGRGSTQYF. CDR3 DNA: TGTGCCAGTACTCCCGGAAGGGGTAGTACGCAGTATTTT.

The chain recombines TRBV18 with TRBJ1-4; 8 nucleotides match TRBD1. CDR3 length: 15 amino acids. Trimming cost V 2 bases and J 8 bases; bases outside gene matches: 7. In germline, CDR1 is KGHSH, CDR2 LQKENI. The CDR3: CASSPTGQGWEKLFF. In DNA, the CDR3 is TGTGCCAGCTCACCAACCGGACAGGGCTGGGAAAAACTGTTTTTT.

This sequence joins TRBV19 and TRBJ1-4, with D uncertain. CDR1 is LNHDA and CDR2 is SQIVND in the germline V gene (reference sequence). The V end lost 10 bases, the J end lost 5 bases, and 20 bases lay between the germline ends. This CDR3 is 15 amino acids long. CDR3 sequence (DNA): TGTGCCACCTCCATTGCGCAGGTACGGAATGAAAAACTGTTTTTT. Amino acids: CATSIAQVRNEKLFF.

This clone was detected only a few times. The CDR3 region is CASSPGDSFYNEQFF. CDR3 sequence (DNA): TGCGCCAGCAGCCCGGGGGACAGTTTTTACAATGAGCAGTTCTTC. V and J are TRBV5-1 and TRBJ2-1; D may be TRBD1 (7 bases). Germline CDR1 and CDR2: SGHRS and YFSETQ. The CDR3 is made up of 15 amino acids. V dropped 4 bases and J dropped 4 bases, with 15 bases sitting between them.

The rearrangement links TRBV2 to TRBJ1-5; D call uncertain. Germline CDR1 and CDR2: SNHLY and FYNNEI. The CDR3 covers 15 residues. The V and J ends lost 8 bases and 2 bases respectively, with 16 bases between them. This CDR3 is CASGRISGRNQPQHF. CDR3 coding DNA: TGTGCCAGCGGGAGGATCAGTGGTCGCAATCAGCCCCAGCATTTT.

The CDR3 region is CASSLLGLALSYNEQFF. The DNA for the CDR3 is TGTGCCAGCAGTTTGTTAGGACTAGCGCTTTCCTACAATGAGCAGTTCTTC. The gene calls are TRBV27 and TRBJ2-1; 9 nucleotides align to TRBD2. Losses at the gene ends were 3 bases for V and 1 base for J; bases not matched to a gene: 7. CDR3 length equals 17 residues. Germline CDR1 is MNHEY and CDR2 is SMNVEV (reference sequence).